Each of the 10 T cell receptor beta chains below was sequenced from the same sample in a study of T cells in Graves' hyperthyroidism and ophthalmopathy. RNA transcripts gave rise to amplified TCR beta CDR3 regions. During a first-round RT-PCR of the TCR CDR3, the HTBI primer set was used. From the multiplex PCR reads, TCRdb called clonotypes with MiXCR, one entry per CDR3 protein. The table includes some 600,000 distinct CDR3 sequences, approximately 14% detected once. Specimen: blood. The receptor source for this set is a young woman with Graves' hyperthyroidism that later progressed to Graves' ophthalmopathy.

The V and J genes are TRBV19 and TRBJ1-5, with unresolved D. CDR3 length: 13 residues. Germline V gene lookup returns CDR1 LNHDA and CDR2 SQIVND (reference sequence). V lost 4 bases to trimming and J lost 0 bases, with 4 bases between them. The CDR3 protein is CASSTLSNQPQHF. CDR3 DNA: TGTGCCAGTAGTACACTTAGCAATCAGCCCCAGCATTTT. The whole variable domain, remainder taken from reference TRBV19 and TRBJ1-5, is DGGITQSPKYLFRKEGQNVTLSCEQNLNHDAMYWYRQDPGQGLRLIYYSQIVNDFQKGDIAEGYSVSREKKESFPLTVTSAQKNPTAFYLCASSTLSNQPQHFGDGTRLSIL.

This clonotype was counted a few times. This chain connects TRBV27 to TRBJ1-2; TRBD1 is a possible D gene (5 bases). Trimming cost V 6 bases and J 10 bases, with 15 bases left between them. Germline values: CDR1 MNHEY, CDR2 SMNVEV (reference sequence). The CDR3 consists of 12 residues. The CDR3 loop reads CASSRGDHDYTF. The DNA for the CDR3 is TGTGCCAGCAGCCGCGGGGACCATGACTACACCTTC.

This clonotype has ten or more counts. The chain combines TRBV12-3 or TRBV12-4 with TRBJ1-5, with TRBD1 matching over 7 bases. Trimming at V came to 2 bases and at J to 7 bases, leaving 5 bases not matched to a gene. The CDR3 consists of 14 residues. CDR3 DNA sequence: TGTGCCAGCAGTTTATTCGGGGACAGACAGCCCCAGCATTTT. This codes for CASSLFGDRQPQHF.

This clonotype was counted only a few times. This chain joins TRBV5-1 and TRBJ2-5; the D gene is possibly TRBD2 (6 bases). Germline assignment: CDR1 SGHRS and CDR2 YFSETQ. This CDR3 comprises 13 residues. Deletions cut 5 bases from V and 0 bases from J, with 8 bases between. The CDR3 protein is CASSGGNQETQYF. The CDR3 DNA sequence: TGCGCCAGCAGTGGGGGGAACCAAGAGACCCAGTACTTC.

On this clonotype itself: A clone one base away is much larger, so this may be a read error. The chain recombines TRBV2 with TRBJ2-5, with 9 nucleotides matching TRBD2. The CDR3 has 12 amino acids. Germline values: CDR1 SNHLY, CDR2 FYNNEI. Trimming removed 7 bases from V and 5 bases from J; junction bases left unmatched: 2. CDR3 sequence reads: CASTSGVETQYF. The DNA for the CDR3 is TGTGCCAGCACTAGCGGGGTGGAGACCCAGTACTTC.

The CDR3 DNA sequence: TGTGCCAGCAGTGAAGTCGGGACTAGCGGTACTACGGGGTTCTTC. This gives the protein CASSEVGTSGTTGFF. V and J are TRBV6-1 and TRBJ2-1; 11 nucleotides line up with TRBD2. The CDR3 totals 15 residues. The germline gives CDR1 MNHNS, CDR2 SASEGT. The trim removed 1 base at V and 15 bases at J, leaving 11 bases unmatched.

This clonotype was seen repeatedly, ten times or more. The chain recombines TRBV2 with TRBJ2-1; TRBD2 agrees at 12 bases. Unmatched junction bases numbered 4, after V lost 3 bases and J lost 7 bases. Germline CDR1 and CDR2: SNHLY and FYNNEI. The CDR3 runs to 15 residues. CDR3 DNA: TGTGCCAGCAGTGAGTCTGGACTAGCGGGAAATGAGCAGTTCTTC. It is translated as CASSESGLAGNEQFF.

This clonotype has a count of ten or more. The CDR3 DNA reads as TGTGCCAGCAGTACCCAATCCCTTCCAGGGGTGGGGGCTTTCTTT. Its protein is CASSTQSLPGVGAFF. This rearrangement joins TRBV25-1 to TRBJ1-1, with D perhaps TRBD1 (6 bases). V lost 5 bases and J lost 11, with 24 bases in between. This CDR3 has 15 residues. Per the germline V gene, CDR1 is MGHDK and CDR2 is SYGVNS.

This clonotype has ten or more counts. The chain joins TRBV7-2 to TRBJ2-1; D possibly matches TRBD1 or TRBD2 (7 bases each). V lost 2 bases, J lost 7 bases, and 18 bases lay in between. The CDR3 has 16 amino acids. Germline V gene sequence: CDR1 SGHTA, CDR2 FQGNSA. DNA for the CDR3: TGTGCCAGCAGCTTATTTATGGGAGGGGGCGGTAATGAGCAGTTCTTC. The encoded protein is CASSLFMGGGGNEQFF.

The genes are TRBV4-3 and TRBJ2-5; D gene unclear. The germline V gene encodes CDR1 LGHNA and CDR2 YSLEER. The CDR3 is 13 amino acids. V lost 1 base, J lost 4 bases, and 7 bases lay in between. CDR3 in amino acids: CASSQVRGETQYF. In DNA form, the CDR3 reads TGCGCCAGCAGCCAAGTGCGCGGAGAGACCCAGTACTTC.